This T cell receptor (beta chain) came from a study of blood T cell repertoires in COVID-19. Participants spanned ages roughly 18 to 95 years and resided in 24 US areas. The study counted Cohort 3 donors as recovered given two negative PCRs, clearance, or symptom resolution. Germline assignment: CDR1 LNHNV and CDR2 YYDKDF (reference sequence). The CDR3 has 13 amino acids. V dropped 5 bases and J dropped 2; count of bases not matched to a gene: 2. Clones were sequenced by immunoSEQ multiplex PCR, and TCRdb holds only the in-frame ones, with some missing. The sample carries some 300,000 clones, 80% to 90% recorded once.

The source material was PBMCs or T cells enriched from blood (not recorded which). The chain recombines TRBV15 with TRBJ1-2; 7 bases map to TRBD1. This clonotype was sampled from a man younger than 40 who had recovered from COVID-19. CDR3 DNA sequence: TGTGCCACCAGCGCCAGGGGGAACTATGGCTACACCTTC. Translation: CATSARGNYGYTF.